This T cell receptor (beta chain) came from a study of cytomegalovirus exposure and HLA in healthy donors. Study-wide findings and caveats: Segments of the TCR beta V type were, in most cases, productive about 90% or about 30% of the time in an earlier analysis.

The PCR ran on 60 Vbeta and 13 Jbeta primers. Clones were sequenced by immunoSEQ multiplex PCR, and TCRdb holds only the in-frame ones, with some missing. This sample has more than 95,000 clones, with 80% to 90% found just once. The CDR3 is 14 residues long. V shed 2 bases and J shed 2 bases, with 9 bases lying between them. From germline, CDR1 is MNHEY and CDR2 SVGAGI. All the people who gave samples were healthy bone marrow donors. While unrecorded immune exposures were likely, the donors were nominally healthy when sampled. Comment on this clone: Its antigen is not identified. The same CDR3 can be traced to other DNA sequences in this sample.

Specimen: PBMCs. The clonotype originates from a woman aged 25 to 39 in good health and CMV-seronegative. The gene calls are TRBV6-5 and TRBJ1-1; D may be TRBD1 (5 bases). CDR3 in DNA: TGTGCCAGCAGTTACGGCAGGGCAAACACTGAAGCTTTCTTT. Amino acids: CASSYGRANTEAFF.